This record looks at one T cell receptor (beta chain) sequence and its context. Its antigen is as yet unknown. The source of the sample is a study of T cell responses to AZD1222 COVID-19 vaccine. Sequencing was performed with immunoSEQ multiplex PCR; in TCRdb, only in-frame clones are kept and a portion is missing. The profile shows about 200,000 clones, almost 90% of them singletons. General study points: In a largely white British group with more females than males, clonal diversity was possibly underestimated. Researchers report vaccine-associated CD4 TCRs spanning spike, with dominance at 160-218 and 743-854.

The V gene end was trimmed by 0 bases and the J gene end by 10 bases; junction bases not matched to a gene: 8. Germline V gives CDR1 SGHDT, CDR2 YYEEEE. This CDR3 comprises 15 residues. The genes are TRBV5-6 and TRBJ2-1; TRBD2 matches at 9 bases. The sequenced sample was peripheral blood, obtained on day 0 of AZD1222 vaccination. The sequence was obtained from an adult in good health. CDR3 DNA: TGTGCCAGCAGCTTGGAAGCGGGGGGCCCGGGAGAGCAGTTCTTC. This gives the protein CASSLEAGGPGEQFF.